The 19 T cell receptor beta chains listed next were all sequenced from one sample in a study of blood T cell repertoires in COVID-19. Assay used: immunoSEQ multiplex PCR; TCRdb lists only in-frame clones, some missing. Seen here are about 140,000 clones, 84% observed once, and the top ten hold less than 4%. Material for sequencing was PBMCs or T cells enriched from blood (not recorded which). The origin of the receptors is a woman aged 45-60 years with acute COVID-19.

This clone has a single count. The chain carries TRBV7-3 and TRBJ2-2; TRBD2 might be the D (6 bases). Trimming pared 5 bases from V and 4 bases from J, leaving 20 bases between. There are 17 residues in the CDR3. Germline lookup yields CDR1 SGHTA and CDR2 FQGTGA. CDR3 sequence: CASSPLRDGGVTGELFF. The CDR3 bases are TGTGCCAGCAGCCCCTTGCGGGACGGAGGTGTCACCGGGGAGCTGTTTTTT. The variable domain in full, with the rest retrieved from reference TRBV7-3 and TRBJ2-2, is GAGVSQTPSNKVTEKGKYVELRCDPISGHTALYWYRQSLGQGPEFLIYFQGTGAADDSGLPNDRFFAVRPEGSVSTLKIQRTERGDSAVYLCASSPLRDGGVTGELFFGEGSRLTVL.

The rearrangement joins TRBV19 to TRBJ1-3; D unclear. CDR3 length equals 14 residues. The germline V gene encodes CDR1 LNHDA and CDR2 SQIVND (reference sequence). Trimming left V 8 bases short and J 0 bases short, with 11 bases between. The CDR3 here is CASQSKDSGNTIYF. The CDR3 bases are TGTGCCAGTCAGTCGAAAGACTCTGGAAACACCATATATTTT. Full variable domain (outside the CDR3, taken from reference TRBV19 and TRBJ1-3): DGGITQSPKYLFRKEGQNVTLSCEQNLNHDAMYWYRQDPGQGLRLIYYSQIVNDFQKGDIAEGYSVSREKKESFPLTVTSAQKNPTAFYLCASQSKDSGNTIYFGEGSWLTVV.

The J gene is TRBJ2-7, the V gene TRBV4-2; 10 positions agree with TRBD2. The trim removed 3 bases at V and 5 bases at J, leaving 7 bases unmatched. Per germline, CDR1 LGHNA and CDR2 YNFKEQ. The CDR3 totals 15 residues. This CDR3 reads CASSQTGLALHEQYF. The CDR3 region has the DNA TGTGCCAGCAGCCAGACGGGACTAGCGTTACACGAGCAGTACTTC.

This chain links TRBV23-1 with TRBJ2-1; D gene unclear. TRBV23-1 is an open reading frame, and its role is uncertain. Trimming took off 2 bases at V and 7 bases at J, with 18 bases between the two ends. CDR3 length: 16 amino acids. The CDR3 bases are TGCGCCAGCAGTCAACCTTATCGACCCTCGAGGAATGAGCAGTTCTTC. Its protein is CASSQPYRPSRNEQFF.

V usage is TRBV19 and J usage is TRBJ2-5; 9 bases agree with TRBD2. Germline-derived CDR1 and CDR2 are LNHDA and SQIVND (reference sequence). With 5 bases clipped from V and 4 bases from J, the junction kept 8 bases outside the gene matches. The CDR3 sequence is 15 residues long. The CDR3 bases are TGTGCCAGTAGTTTACCGGGACTAGCAGTAGAGACCCAGTACTTC. It is translated as CASSLPGLAVETQYF.

There are a few counts of this clone. The chain joins TRBV12-5 to TRBJ1-2; D is possibly TRBD1 (6 bases). Per germline, CDR1 LGHNT and CDR2 FRNRAP. The CDR3 extends over 12 amino acids. Trimming removed 4 bases from V and 7 bases from J, with 10 bases in between. The CDR3 DNA sequence: TGTGCTAGTGGTTCAACAGGGTTTGGCTACACCTTC. Translating gives CASGSTGFGYTF.

The chain joins TRBV19 to TRBJ2-1, with D perhaps matching TRBD1 (5 bases). The V and J ends lost 9 bases and 12 bases respectively, with 12 bases between them. The CDR3 extends over 10 amino acids. Germline lookup yields CDR1 LNHDA and CDR2 SQIVND (reference sequence). The CDR3 reads CASGQQRQFF. DNA of the CDR3: TGTGCCAGCGGACAACAGAGGCAGTTCTTC.

The gene calls are TRBV7-3 and TRBJ2-7; 12 nucleotides match TRBD1. This CDR3 has 14 residues. Germline CDR1 reads SGHTA; CDR2 reads FQGTGA. With 4 bases clipped from V and 6 bases from J, the junction kept 4 bases outside the gene matches. The CDR3 DNA is TGTGCCAGCAGCTCGGGACAGGGGGCCGGCGAGCAGTACTTC. Translating it yields CASSSGQGAGEQYF.

The rearrangement joins TRBV30 to TRBJ1-5; D not resolved. V lost 0 bases to trimming and J lost 0 bases, with 12 bases between them. The V gene's germline CDR1 is GTSNPN and CDR2 SVGIG (reference sequence). The CDR3 sequence is 16 residues long. The CDR3 loop is CAWSVRDTNSNQPQHF. CDR3 bases: TGTGCCTGGAGTGTTCGAGACACAAATAGCAATCAGCCCCAGCATTTT.

V and J are TRBV5-1 and TRBJ1-1, with a weak D call TRBD1 (6 bases). Trimming left V 0 bases short and J 4 bases short, with 13 bases between. In germline, CDR1 is SGHRS, CDR2 YFSETQ. The CDR3 runs 15 residues. The CDR3 spells CASSLVNRESTEAFF. CDR3 nucleotide sequence: TGCGCCAGCAGCTTGGTAAACAGGGAGAGCACTGAAGCTTTCTTT. The full variable domain, its missing parts supplied by reference TRBV5-1 and TRBJ1-1, is KAGVTQTPRYLIKTRGQQVTLSCSPISGHRSVSWYQQTPGQGLQFLFEYFSETQRNKGNFPGRFSGRQFSNSRSEMNVSTLELGDSALYLCASSLVNRESTEAFFGQGTRLTVV.

The genes are TRBV9 and TRBJ1-1; TRBD1 aligns across 8 bases. The V segment lost 7 bases and the J segment 1 base; nucleotides outside the gene matches: 6. Germline CDR1 reads SGDLS; CDR2 reads YYNGEE. The CDR3 extends over 14 amino acids. CDR3 nucleotide sequence: TGTGCCAGCCACGACAGGGGCCAGAACACTGAAGCTTTCTTT. Its translation: CASHDRGQNTEAFF.

This clone was counted at least ten times. The V call is TRBV2, the J call TRBJ1-2; 8 nucleotides line up with TRBD1. CDR1 is SNHLY, CDR2 FYNNEI, per germline. The CDR3 sequence is 13 residues long. V shed 8 bases and J 5 bases; nucleotides not matched to a gene: 7. CDR3 loop: CASSGQGVYGYTF. The CDR3 coding sequence is TGTGCCAGCTCAGGACAGGGTGTTTATGGCTACACCTTC.

The rearrangement joins TRBV3-1 (or the pseudogene TRBV3-2) to TRBJ1-2; the D is unclear. CDR3 size: 14 residues. Germline V gene lookup returns CDR1 LGHDT and CDR2 YNNKEL (reference sequence). V gave up 0 bases and J gave up 0 bases, with 5 bases separating them. CDR3 sequence: CASSQESTNYGYTF. DNA of the CDR3: TGTGCCAGCAGCCAAGAATCCACTAACTATGGCTACACCTTC.

The chain combines TRBV7-8 with TRBJ2-1; TRBD2 aligns across 8 bases. The CDR3 extends over 15 amino acids. V lost 5 bases, J lost 3 bases, and 6 bases stayed unmatched. The germline gives CDR1 SGHVS, CDR2 FQNEAQ. This chain's CDR3 is CASSRELAVYNEQFF. For the CDR3, the DNA is TGTGCCAGCAGCAGGGAACTAGCGGTCTACAATGAGCAGTTCTTC.

V is TRBV12-3 or TRBV12-4 and J is TRBJ2-5; D perhaps matches TRBD2 (6 bases). V was pared by 6 bases and J by 4 bases, with 12 bases between. This CDR3 contains 13 residues. The CDR3 loop reads CASSTGAGETQYF. CDR3 DNA: TGTGCCAGCAGCACCGGAGCGGGAGAGACCCAGTACTTC.

This clone was seen a single time. The chain combines TRBV5-6 with TRBJ1-5; D remains ambiguous. In germline, CDR1 is SGHDT, CDR2 YYEEEE. Trimming cost V 4 bases and J 5 bases, with 7 bases left between them. The CDR3 has 12 amino acids. CDR3 region: CASSVGHQPQHF. The CDR3 DNA follows: TGTGCCAGCAGCGTTGGGCATCAGCCCCAGCATTTT.

The rearrangement joins TRBV4-1 to TRBJ1-2; D is perhaps TRBD1 (5 bases). Trimming stripped 0 bases from V and 2 bases from J, with 16 bases between. Germline V lookup: CDR1 MGHRA, CDR2 YSYEKL. This CDR3 is 17 amino acids long. The CDR3 region has the DNA TGCGCCAGCAGCCAAGATCGCGGGACTTCATTAAACTATGGCTACACCTTC. This encodes CASSQDRGTSLNYGYTF.

The chain uses TRBV28 and TRBJ1-5; 9 bases fit TRBD1. Germline V gene data show CDR1 as MDHEN and CDR2 as SYDVKM. V lost 1 base to trimming and J lost 7 bases; unmatched junction nucleotides: 5. The CDR3 is made up of 15 amino acids. DNA for the CDR3: TGTGCCAGCAGTTTATTGGGACAGGGAAACCAGCCCCAGCATTTT. Translating gives CASSLLGQGNQPQHF.

This chain uses TRBV3-1 (or the pseudogene TRBV3-2) with TRBJ1-3, with 12 bases lining up with TRBD1. J gave up 0 bases and V 5 bases, and 5 bases lay outside the gene matches. The CDR3 extends over 17 amino acids. The germline V gene encodes CDR1 LGHDT and CDR2 YNNKEL (reference sequence). CDR3 sequence (DNA): TGTGCCAGCAGCGACGGGACAGGGGGCGCCTCTGGAAACACCATATATTTT. Translation gives CASSDGTGGASGNTIYF.